The 28 T cell receptor beta chains in this list originate from one sample, sequenced in a study of CD8+CD57+ T cells in acquired aplastic anemia. Using genomic DNA as the template, TCR beta VDJ and CDR3 profiling was carried out. MiXCR, run by TCRdb on the reads, gives a single entry per CDR3 protein. The data show about 160,000 distinct CDR3 sequences, around 40% seen once. Sequencing was done on a sample of sorted CD4+, CD8+, or CD8+CD57+ T cells (not recorded which) from PBMCs. Every receptor here comes from a human donor in good health.

For this clonotype: One base away lies a much larger clone, so this may be a sequencing read error. The chain links TRBV6-1 to TRBJ1-2; D possibly corresponds to TRBD1 (5 bases). CDR1 is MNHNS, CDR2 SASEGT, per germline. V was trimmed by 5 bases and J by 4 bases, leaving 14 bases between them. This CDR3 comprises 14 residues. CDR3 protein: CASSNTGLGYGYTF. CDR3 coding DNA: TGTGCCAGCAGTAATACAGGATTGGGCTATGGCTACACCTTC.

In its sample, this clonotype was seen many times. The chain uses TRBV7-9 and TRBJ1-3; TRBD1 might be the D (5 bases). V gave up 5 bases and J gave up 0 bases, with 14 bases separating them. There are 16 residues in the CDR3. Germline V CDR1 and CDR2: SEHNR, FQNEAQ (reference sequence). As DNA, the CDR3 is TGTGCCAGCAGCAAAAGGGACCCTGACTCTGGAAACACCATATATTTT. Its protein product is CASSKRDPDSGNTIYF. Using reference TRBV7-9 and TRBJ1-3 for the parts outside the CDR3, the full variable domain is DTGVSQNPRHKITKRGQNVTFRCDPISEHNRLYWYRQTLGQGPEFLTYFQNEAQLEKSRLLSDRFSAERPKGSFSTLEIQRTEQGDSAMYLCASSKRDPDSGNTIYFGEGSWLTVV.

This clonotype was seen a few times. This chain joins TRBV24-1 and TRBJ2-2; 8 bases align to TRBD2. V lost 5 bases, J lost 0 bases, and 7 bases stayed unmatched. Per germline, CDR1 KGHDR and CDR2 SFDVKD. This CDR3 is built from 17 residues. CDR3: CATSAWDSGANTGELFF. CDR3 DNA sequence: TGTGCCACCAGTGCCTGGGATAGCGGGGCGAACACCGGGGAGCTGTTTTTT.

In this sample, this clonotype turned up many times. The chain links TRBV19 to TRBJ2-4, with a weak D call TRBD1 (6 bases). The length of the CDR3 is 15 residues. CDR1 is LNHDA and CDR2 is SQIVND in the germline V gene (reference sequence). V dropped 6 bases and J dropped 1 base, with 13 bases sitting between them. Here the CDR3 DNA reads TGTGCCAGTAGCCTACAGGGAGCTGCCAAAAACATTCAGTACTTC. As protein: CASSLQGAAKNIQYF.

To note about this clonotype: A much larger clone is a single base away; this may be a read error. The chain has TRBV4-2 and TRBJ2-1, with a weak D call TRBD2 (5 bases). Trimming took off 0 bases at V and 4 bases at J, with 13 bases between the two ends. The length of the CDR3 is 16 residues. The germline V gene encodes CDR1 LGHNA and CDR2 YNFKEQ. The CDR3 coding sequence is TGTGCCAGCAGCCAAGACCACGGGGTGGCATACAATGAGCAGTTCTTC. This translates into CASSQDHGVAYNEQFF.

This clonotype was counted ten times or more. The chain couples TRBV5-1 to TRBJ2-5, with 7 bases that match TRBD2. The length of the CDR3 is 16 residues. V lost 0 bases to trimming and J lost 1 base; unmatched junction nucleotides: 6. CDR1 SGHRS and CDR2 YFSETQ come from the germline V gene. CDR3 protein: CASSLAAPSGQETQYF. CDR3 in DNA: TGCGCCAGCAGCTTGGCAGCGCCTAGCGGCCAAGAGACCCAGTACTTC.

Comment on this clonotype: Germline and junction disagree at one end, which may indicate a read error. The gene calls are TRBV15 and TRBJ2-7; D remains unclear. CDR1 is LNHNV, CDR2 YYDKDF, per germline (reference sequence). This CDR3 has 16 amino acids. The CDR3 DNA reads TGTGCCACCAGCAGAGATTCCGGGTATCCTCCCTACGAGCGGTACTTC. Encoded protein: CATSRDSGYPPYERYF.

This clonotype was found many times. The chain is built from TRBV24-1 and TRBJ2-5; D possibly corresponds to TRBD2 (5 bases). Per germline, CDR1 KGHDR and CDR2 SFDVKD. The CDR3 extends over 13 amino acids. V was trimmed by 3 bases and J by 4 bases, leaving 8 bases between them. The CDR3, as DNA: TGTGCCACCAGTGATCCCGGGATAGAGACCCAGTACTTC. This sequence encodes CATSDPGIETQYF.

This clonotype was detected once. The chain uses TRBV20-1 and TRBJ2-7, with D unresolved. Germline assignment: CDR1 DFQATT and CDR2 SNEGSKA (reference sequence). Trimming took 6 bases from V and 2 from J, leaving 14 bases between them. The CDR3 spans 13 residues. Here the CDR3 reads CSAAPDWTYEQYF. The CDR3 DNA sequence: TGCAGTGCGGCTCCCGACTGGACCTACGAGCAGTACTTC.

This chain joins TRBV19 and TRBJ1-1; 8 nucleotides align to TRBD1. The germline CDR1 and CDR2 sequences are LNHDA and SQIVND (reference sequence). The V and J ends lost 5 bases and 1 base, in that order; junction bases with no gene match: 9. The CDR3 sequence is 16 residues long. The CDR3: CASSSQGGTGNTEAFF. The CDR3 DNA is TGTGCCAGTAGTTCTCAGGGGGGGACAGGGAACACTGAAGCTTTCTTT.

V is TRBV10-3 and J is TRBJ1-2; D is undetermined. This CDR3 region has 12 residues. Between the trimmed V and J ends, which lost 10 bases and 6 bases, there was a span of 15 bases. Germline V gene data show CDR1 as ENHRY and CDR2 as SYGVKD. The CDR3 DNA reads TGTGCCACCCTAGAAACACCAGATGGCTACACCTTC. Protein product: CATLETPDGYTF.

This clonotype was seen at least ten times. This chain links TRBV6-1 with TRBJ1-5; D not certain. The germline V gene has CDR1 MNHNS and CDR2 SASEGT. V was shortened by 5 bases and J by 2 bases, with 7 bases between the two germline ends. The CDR3 is made up of 13 amino acids. The CDR3 region has the DNA TGTGCCAGCAGTCTGGTTCGCAATCAGCCCCAGCATTTT. Protein sequence: CASSLVRNQPQHF.

The CDR3: CASSTGEVFAPLHF. CDR3 DNA: TGTGCCAGCAGCACAGGGGAGGTTTTTGCACCCCTCCACTTT. The rearrangement joins TRBV7-2 to TRBJ1-6; 7 bases match TRBD1. The J segment lost 11 bases and the V segment lost 5 bases, leaving 9 bases of the junction unmatched. The germline CDR1 and CDR2 sequences are SGHTA and FQGNSA. This CDR3 is 14 amino acids long.

This clonotype has a count of ten or more. The chain joins TRBV7-2 to TRBJ1-1; D is unclear. Trimming cost V 5 bases and J 1 base, with 17 bases left between them. Germline values: CDR1 SGHTA, CDR2 FQGNSA. This CDR3 contains 16 residues. CDR3 bases: TGTGCCAGCAGCGAGCCGGGAAGAAGGCGGAACACTGAAGCTTTCTTT. It is translated as CASSEPGRRRNTEAFF. The full variable domain, in which reference TRBV7-2 and TRBJ1-1 provide the parts outside the CDR3, is GAGVSQSPSNKVTEKGKDVELRCDPISGHTALYWYRQSLGQGLEFLIYFQGNSAPDKSGLPSDRFSAERTGGSVSTLTIQRTQQEDSAVYLCASSEPGRRRNTEAFFGQGTRLTVV.

This clonotype was detected a few times. This sequence joins TRBV6-1 and TRBJ1-4, with a weak D call TRBD1 (6 bases). The CDR3 runs 15 residues. V was trimmed by 2 bases and J by 2 bases, leaving 9 bases between them. Germline CDR1 reads MNHNS; CDR2 reads SASEGT. For the CDR3, the DNA is TGTGCCAGCAGTGAACGGGGGGCTACTAATGAAAAACTGTTTTTT. Translating it yields CASSERGATNEKLFF.

This clonotype turned up a few times. V usage is TRBV20-1 and J usage is TRBJ2-4, with D perhaps TRBD1 (5 bases). CDR1 is DFQATT and CDR2 is SNEGSKA in the germline V gene (reference sequence). V lost 6 bases to trimming and J lost 0 bases, with 18 bases between them. The CDR3 has 16 residues. CDR3 region: CSAKTATVLAKNIQYF. CDR3 nucleotide sequence: TGCAGTGCAAAGACAGCTACAGTTTTAGCCAAAAACATTCAGTACTTC.

In the case of this clonotype: An end of the junction differs from the germline gene, which may be a read error. The rearrangement joins TRBV29-1 to TRBJ1-2; D is possibly TRBD1 (6 bases). Germline V CDR1 and CDR2: SQVTM, ANQGSEA. The CDR3 length is 13 residues. CDR3 protein: CSVGQVVNYGYTF. CDR3 DNA: TGCAGCGTTGGACAGGTAGTTAACTACGGCTACACCTTC. The full variable domain, with the rest looked up from reference TRBV29-1 and TRBJ1-2, is SAVISQKPSRDICQRGTSLTIQCQVDSQVTMMFWYRQQPGQSLTLIATANQGSEATYESGFVIDKFPISRPNLTFSTLTVSNMSPEDSSIYLCSVGQVVNYGYTFGSGTRLTVV.

This clonotype was seen repeatedly, ten times or more. The chain is built from TRBV7-2 and TRBJ2-5, with 8 bases that match TRBD2. Germline V gives CDR1 SGHTA, CDR2 FQGNSA. The CDR3 has 15 amino acids. The ends lost 0 bases at V and 4 bases at J; junction bases unmatched: 4. The CDR3 loop reads CASSLATLAGETQYF. The CDR3 DNA follows: TGTGCCAGCAGCTTAGCGACGCTAGCGGGAGAGACCCAGTACTTC.

V usage is TRBV25-1 and J usage is TRBJ1-4, with D possibly being TRBD1 (6 bases). The V gene lost 4 bases and the J gene lost 0 bases, with 12 bases spanning the gap. This CDR3 contains 16 residues. The germline V gene encodes CDR1 MGHDK and CDR2 SYGVNS. The CDR3 DNA reads as TGTGCCAGCAGTGGAGGACAGCTAGCAACTAATGAAAAACTGTTTTTT. Translating gives CASSGGQLATNEKLFF.

The chain recombines TRBV7-2 with TRBJ1-5; D unresolved. V was shortened by 3 bases and J by 5 bases, with 8 bases between the two germline ends. Germline V lookup: CDR1 SGHTA, CDR2 FQGNSA. The CDR3 length is 13 residues. The CDR3 region is CASSFATDQPQHF. The CDR3 bases are TGTGCCAGCAGCTTCGCAACAGATCAGCCCCAGCATTTT. Using reference TRBV7-2 and TRBJ1-5 for the parts outside the CDR3, the full variable domain is GAGVSQSPSNKVTEKGKDVELRCDPISGHTALYWYRQSLGQGLEFLIYFQGNSAPDKSGLPSDRFSAERTGGSVSTLTIQRTQQEDSAVYLCASSFATDQPQHFGDGTRLSIL.

The chain recombines TRBV10-3 with TRBJ2-7; 9 bases line up with TRBD1. The CDR3 has 12 amino acids. Per germline, CDR1 ENHRY and CDR2 SYGVKD. V was clipped by 4 bases and J by 9 bases; unmatched bases: 4. The CDR3 DNA reads as TGTGCCATCAGTGGGCCGGGACAGGGGCAGTACTTC. It translates to CAISGPGQGQYF.

The V and J genes are TRBV2 and TRBJ2-3; 9 nucleotides align to TRBD1. Looked up from germline, CDR1 is SNHLY and CDR2 is FYNNEI. Trimming took 4 bases from V and 7 from J; bases not matched to a gene: 9. The CDR3 is 15 amino acids. CDR3 sequence (DNA): TGTGCCAGCAGTGCCCTGGGACAGGGCGGAAATACGCAGTATTTT. Residues: CASSALGQGGNTQYF.

The chain carries TRBV28 and TRBJ2-3; tentative D call: TRBD2 (7 bases). The V gene lost 6 bases and the J gene lost 2 bases, with 18 bases spanning the gap. CDR3 length equals 16 residues. Germline CDR1 reads MDHEN; CDR2 reads SYDVKM. The CDR3 bases are TGTGCCAGCAGCCGACGATGGGGGGGGCCCACAGATACGCAGTATTTT. Amino acids: CASSRRWGGPTDTQYF.

The chain employs TRBV20-1 and TRBJ2-7; tentative D call: TRBD1 (5 bases). CDR3 size: 15 residues. The germline CDR1 and CDR2 sequences are DFQATT and SNEGSKA (reference sequence). Deletions cut 5 bases from V and 0 bases from J, with 17 bases between. DNA for the CDR3: TGCAGTGCTTCAAAGACCCGACAGAGCTCCTACGAGCAGTACTTC. It translates to CSASKTRQSSYEQYF.

For this clonotype: At one of its ends the junction is not consistent with the germline gene, which may arise from a read error. The chain joins TRBV10-3 to TRBJ2-3; 11 positions match TRBD2. The CDR3 is 15 amino acids. Germline V gene sequence: CDR1 ENHRY, CDR2 SYGVKD. CDR3 DNA sequence: TGTGCCAGCAGTTTACTAGCGGGGGTAGGCGATACGCAGTATTTT. Residues: CASSLLAGVGDTQYF.

The genes are TRBV7-3 and TRBJ2-1; D is possibly TRBD1 (6 bases). The CDR3 sequence is 19 residues long. Germline values: CDR1 SGHTA, CDR2 FQGTGA. The V gene lost 1 base and the J gene lost 0 bases, with 19 bases spanning the gap. Written as DNA, the CDR3 is TGTGCCAGCAGCTTAAGTTTCGGGGCCACAGGGAGCTCCTACAATGAGCAGTTCTTC. Its protein product is CASSLSFGATGSSYNEQFF.

This clonotype has more than one count but fewer than ten. This chain links TRBV3-1 with TRBJ1-5; the D gene is possibly TRBD1 (5 bases). CDR3 length: 15 residues. CDR1 LGHDT and CDR2 YNNKEL come from the germline V gene (reference sequence). Between the trimmed V and J ends, which lost 2 bases and 6 bases, there was a span of 14 bases. The CDR3 loop reads CASSQSGSGSQPQHF. The CDR3 DNA is TGTGCCAGCAGCCAATCGGGATCAGGGAGTCAGCCCCAGCATTTT.

J is TRBJ2-7 and V is TRBV24-1; TRBD1 matches 11 bases. Germline CDR1 reads KGHDR; CDR2 reads SFDVKD. The CDR3 sequence is 18 residues long. After removal of 4 bases from V and 4 bases from J, the junction contained 14 bases not matched to a gene. CDR3 sequence: CATSDHKIGQGAVYEQYF. In nucleotides, the CDR3 is TGTGCCACCAGTGACCATAAAATCGGACAGGGGGCTGTTTACGAGCAGTACTTC.